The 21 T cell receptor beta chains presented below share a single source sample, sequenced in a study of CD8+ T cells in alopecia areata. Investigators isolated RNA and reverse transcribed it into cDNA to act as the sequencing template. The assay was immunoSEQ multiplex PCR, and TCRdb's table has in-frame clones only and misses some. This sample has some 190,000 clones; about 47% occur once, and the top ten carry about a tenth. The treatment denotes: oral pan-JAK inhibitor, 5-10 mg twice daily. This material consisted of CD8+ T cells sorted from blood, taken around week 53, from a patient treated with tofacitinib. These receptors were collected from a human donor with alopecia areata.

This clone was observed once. The CDR3 DNA reads TGTGCCTGGAGATCCAGGGAGGGCAGGAACACCGGGGAGCTGTTTTTT. Translation: CAWRSREGRNTGELFF. The gene calls are TRBV30 and TRBJ2-2; 7 nucleotides align to TRBD2. Germline-derived CDR1 and CDR2 are GTSNPN and SVGIG (reference sequence). The CDR3 loop spans 16 amino acids. V gave up 3 bases and J gave up 1 base; unmatched junction bases: 8.

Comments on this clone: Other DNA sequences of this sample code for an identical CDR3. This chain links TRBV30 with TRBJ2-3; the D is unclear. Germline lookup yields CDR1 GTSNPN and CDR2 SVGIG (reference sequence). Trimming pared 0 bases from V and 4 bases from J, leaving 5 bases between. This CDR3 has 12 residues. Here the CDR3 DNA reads TGTGCCTGGAGTGTACTTCCAGATACGCAGTATTTT. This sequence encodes CAWSVLPDTQYF.

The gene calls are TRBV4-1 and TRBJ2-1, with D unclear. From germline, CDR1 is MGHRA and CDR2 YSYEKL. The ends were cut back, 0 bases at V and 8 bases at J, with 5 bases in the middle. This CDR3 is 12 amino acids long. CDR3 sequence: CASSQEGYEQFF. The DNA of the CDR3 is TGCGCCAGCAGCCAAGAGGGGTATGAGCAGTTCTTC.

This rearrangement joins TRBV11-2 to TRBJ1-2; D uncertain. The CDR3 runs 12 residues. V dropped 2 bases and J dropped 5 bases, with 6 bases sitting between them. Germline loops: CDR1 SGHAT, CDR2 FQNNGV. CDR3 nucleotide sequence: TGTGCCAGCAGCTTAAGGGAGTATGGCTACACCTTC. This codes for CASSLREYGYTF.

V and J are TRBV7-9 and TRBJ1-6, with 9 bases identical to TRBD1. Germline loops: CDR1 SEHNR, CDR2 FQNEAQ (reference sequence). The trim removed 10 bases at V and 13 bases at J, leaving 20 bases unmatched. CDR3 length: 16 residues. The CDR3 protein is CANPGQGRRTRRPLHF. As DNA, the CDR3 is TGTGCCAACCCGGGACAGGGAAGGAGGACGAGGAGGCCCCTCCACTTT.

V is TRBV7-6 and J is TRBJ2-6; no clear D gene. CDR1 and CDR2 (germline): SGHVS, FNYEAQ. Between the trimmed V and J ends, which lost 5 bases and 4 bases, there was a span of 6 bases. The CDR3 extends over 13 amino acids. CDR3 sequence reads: CASSPLGANVLTF. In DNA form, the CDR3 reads TGTGCCAGCAGCCCCCTGGGGGCCAACGTCCTGACTTTC.

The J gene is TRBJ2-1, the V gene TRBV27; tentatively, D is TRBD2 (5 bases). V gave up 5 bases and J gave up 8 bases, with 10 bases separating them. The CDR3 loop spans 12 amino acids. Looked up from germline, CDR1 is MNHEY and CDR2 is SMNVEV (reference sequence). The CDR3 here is CASSPDGDEQFF. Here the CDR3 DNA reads TGTGCCAGCAGTCCTGACGGGGATGAGCAGTTCTTC.

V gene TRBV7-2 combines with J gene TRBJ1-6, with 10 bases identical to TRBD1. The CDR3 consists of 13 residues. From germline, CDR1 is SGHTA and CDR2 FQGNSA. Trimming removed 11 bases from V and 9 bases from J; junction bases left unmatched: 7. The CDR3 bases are TGTGCCTCCCGACAGGGGGCTGGTTCACCCCTCCACTTT. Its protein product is CASRQGAGSPLHF.

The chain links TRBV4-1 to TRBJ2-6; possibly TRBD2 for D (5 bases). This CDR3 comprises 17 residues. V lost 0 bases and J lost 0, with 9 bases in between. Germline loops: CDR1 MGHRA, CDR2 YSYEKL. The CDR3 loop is CASSQDGSSSGANVLTF. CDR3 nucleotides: TGCGCCAGCAGCCAAGATGGGAGTAGCTCTGGGGCCAACGTCCTGACTTTC.

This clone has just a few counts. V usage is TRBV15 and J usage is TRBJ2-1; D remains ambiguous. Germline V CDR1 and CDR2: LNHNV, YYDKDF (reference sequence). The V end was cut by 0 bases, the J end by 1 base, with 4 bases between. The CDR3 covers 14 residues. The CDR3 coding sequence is TGTGCCACCAGCAGAGAAATGTCCTACAATGAGCAGTTCTTC. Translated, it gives CATSREMSYNEQFF.

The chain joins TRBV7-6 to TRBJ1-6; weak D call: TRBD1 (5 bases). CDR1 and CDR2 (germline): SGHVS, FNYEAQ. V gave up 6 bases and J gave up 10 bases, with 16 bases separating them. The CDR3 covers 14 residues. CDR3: CASSGTLGSSPLHF. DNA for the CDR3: TGTGCCAGCAGTGGGACCCTAGGGTCCTCACCCCTCCACTTT.

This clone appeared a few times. CDR3 amino acids: CASSLVSTGFFNGYTF. The CDR3 nucleotides are TGTGCCAGCAGCTTAGTCTCGACAGGTTTTTTTAATGGCTACACCTTC. The gene calls are TRBV7-8 and TRBJ1-2; possible D gene TRBD1, 6 bases. The CDR3 extends over 16 amino acids. Germline CDR1 reads SGHVS; CDR2 reads FQNEAQ. Deletions cut 1 base from V and 6 bases from J, with 18 bases between.

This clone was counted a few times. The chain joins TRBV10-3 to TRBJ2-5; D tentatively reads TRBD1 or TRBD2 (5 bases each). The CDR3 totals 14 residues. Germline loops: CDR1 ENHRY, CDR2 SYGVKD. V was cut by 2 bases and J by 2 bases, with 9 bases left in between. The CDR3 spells CAISEPGTQETQYF. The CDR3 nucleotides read TGTGCCATCAGTGAGCCGGGGACGCAAGAGACCCAGTACTTC.

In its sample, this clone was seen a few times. CDR3 bases: TGCGCCAGCAGCCAAGACGGAGAGCAGACATTAGCTTTCTTT. Translated: CASSQDGEQTLAFF. The chain links TRBV4-3 to TRBJ1-1, with D unresolved. Trimming stripped 0 bases from V and 10 bases from J, with 15 bases between. The CDR3 totals 14 residues. Germline V lookup: CDR1 LGHNA, CDR2 YSLEER.

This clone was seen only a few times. The CDR3 DNA follows: TGCAGCGCTTCCGGACAGACCGGGGAGCTGTTTTTT. Its protein is CSASGQTGELFF. The chain combines TRBV29-1 with TRBJ2-2; weak D call: TRBD1 (6 bases). This CDR3 contains 12 residues. The germline V and J ends were trimmed by 7 bases and 5 bases, with 11 bases remaining between them. The germline gives CDR1 SQVTM, CDR2 ANQGSEA.

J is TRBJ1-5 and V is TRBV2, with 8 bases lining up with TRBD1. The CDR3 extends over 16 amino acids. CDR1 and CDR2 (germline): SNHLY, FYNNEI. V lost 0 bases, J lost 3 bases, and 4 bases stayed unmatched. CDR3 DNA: TGTGCCAGCAGTGAAGCGGGACAGGACTACAATCAGCCCCAGCATTTT. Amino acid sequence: CASSEAGQDYNQPQHF.

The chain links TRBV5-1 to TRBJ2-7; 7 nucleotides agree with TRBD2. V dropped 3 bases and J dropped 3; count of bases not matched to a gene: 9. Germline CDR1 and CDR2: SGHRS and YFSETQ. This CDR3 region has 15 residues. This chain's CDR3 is CASSSGRDTYYEQYF. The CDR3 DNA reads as TGCGCCAGCAGCTCAGGGAGGGATACTTACTACGAGCAGTACTTC. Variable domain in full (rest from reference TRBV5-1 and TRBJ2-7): KAGVTQTPRYLIKTRGQQVTLSCSPISGHRSVSWYQQTPGQGLQFLFEYFSETQRNKGNFPGRFSGRQFSNSRSEMNVSTLELGDSALYLCASSSGRDTYYEQYFGPGTRLTVT.

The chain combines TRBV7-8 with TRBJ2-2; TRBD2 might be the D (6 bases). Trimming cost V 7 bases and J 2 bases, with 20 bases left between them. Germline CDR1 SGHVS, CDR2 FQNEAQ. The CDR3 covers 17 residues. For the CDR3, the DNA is TGTGCCAGCACCCCCATGAAAACGGGGGACAACACCGGGGAGCTGTTTTTT. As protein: CASTPMKTGDNTGELFF. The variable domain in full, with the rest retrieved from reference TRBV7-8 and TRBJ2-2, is GAGVSQSPRYKVAKRGQDVALRCDPISGHVSLFWYQQALGQGPEFLTYFQNEAQLDKSGLPSDRFFAERPEGSVSTLKIQRTQQEDSAVYLCASTPMKTGDNTGELFFGEGSRLTVL.

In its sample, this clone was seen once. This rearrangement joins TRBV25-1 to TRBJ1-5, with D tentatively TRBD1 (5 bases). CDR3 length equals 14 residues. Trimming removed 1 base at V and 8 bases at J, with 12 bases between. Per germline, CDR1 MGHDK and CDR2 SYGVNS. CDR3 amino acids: CASSELGAGEPQHF. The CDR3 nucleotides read TGTGCCAGCAGTGAATTAGGGGCTGGTGAGCCCCAGCATTTT.

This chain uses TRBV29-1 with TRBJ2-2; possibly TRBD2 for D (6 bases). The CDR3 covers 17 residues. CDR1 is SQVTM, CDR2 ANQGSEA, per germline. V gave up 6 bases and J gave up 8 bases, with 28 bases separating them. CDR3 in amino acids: CSVLWRGAEGLAGELFF. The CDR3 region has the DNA TGCAGCGTACTGTGGAGGGGTGCCGAAGGGTTGGCGGGGGAGCTGTTTTTT.

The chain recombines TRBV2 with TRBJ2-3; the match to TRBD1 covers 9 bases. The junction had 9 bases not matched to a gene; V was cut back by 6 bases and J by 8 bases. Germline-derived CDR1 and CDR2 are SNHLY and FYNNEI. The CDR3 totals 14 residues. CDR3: CASRGRDRERTQYF. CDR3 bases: TGTGCCAGCAGGGGCCGGGACAGGGAGCGTACGCAGTATTTT.